This T cell receptor beta chain was observed in a study of cytomegalovirus exposure and HLA in healthy donors. General study points: Specific recognition of CMV antigens was confirmed in vitro for three chains (all CMV-associated).

A word on this clone: Its matching antigen is unknown.

CDR1 is LNHNV and CDR2 is YYDKDF in the germline V gene (reference sequence). This CDR3 has 14 amino acids. Trimming took 3 bases from V and 12 from J, leaving 18 bases between them. Profiled with immunoSEQ multiplex PCR; TCRdb holds only in-frame clones, not every one. The sample carries more than 80,000 clones, about 87% recorded once. The sequence was obtained from a woman aged 18-35 years in good health and CMV-seropositive. Sequenced: PBMCs. V gene TRBV15 combines with J gene TRBJ2-1; TRBD2 might be the D (5 bases). The CDR3 bases are TGTGCCACCAGCAGGGCCGCCGACTATGTTGTGCAGTTCTTC. It specifies CATSRAADYVVQFF.